The rows below give T cell receptor beta chains drawn from one sample of a study of regulatory T cells in long-lasting Graves disease. TCRdb reprocessed the multiplex PCR reads with MiXCR, giving one entry per CDR3 protein. Of 520,000 or so distinct CDR3 sequences in the sample, more than 10% were seen once. The sample was also linked to a second study, of T cells in Graves' hyperthyroidism and ophthalmopathy.

Sequenced material: peripheral blood mononuclear cells (PBMCs), taken at new diagnosis, from a patient treated with antithyroid drugs. These receptor sequences come from a woman aged 30 to 39 with Graves disease. Both conserved end residues are part of each CDR3. A D gene is named only where the DNA matches it firmly. Part of the rows lack a size; the others show once, few, many or a class for expanded clones.

V	J	D	size	CDR3	DNA
TRBV27	TRBJ1-1	-	many	CASSYGGSGTEAFF	TGTGCCAGCAGTTACGGGGGCTCGGGAACTGAAGCTTTCTTT
TRBV24-1	TRBJ2-3	-	many	CATSDLSSGGTAYTDTQYF	TGTGCCACCAGTGATTTGTCCAGCGGCGGGACAGCTTACACAGATACGCAGTATTTT
TRBV5-1	TRBJ1-1	-	-	CASSSWAAYSLNTEAFF	TGCGCCAGCAGCTCCTGGGCCGCTTATAGCCTAAACACTGAAGCTTTCTTT
TRBV6-1	TRBJ2-7	TRBD2	-	CASSVEYVGTSGSKQYF	TGTGCCAGCAGTGTTGAGTATGTCGGGACTAGCGGGAGTAAGCAGTACTTC
TRBV10-3	TRBJ1-2	-	many	CAISESWPGANYGYTF	TGTGCCATCAGTGAGTCGTGGCCAGGGGCAAACTATGGCTACACCTTC
TRBV5-1	TRBJ1-1	TRBD1	many	CASSPEWRGTGRKVVHTEAFF	TGCGCCAGCAGCCCGGAATGGAGAGGGACAGGGAGGAAGGTGGTCCACACTGAAGCTTTCTTT
TRBV18	TRBJ2-3	-	many	CASSLPGQLVSTDTQYF	TGTGCCAGCTCACTACCCGGGCAGCTCGTTAGCACAGATACGCAGTATTTT
TRBV15	TRBJ2-7	TRBD2	many	CATSRDLSGRAREQYF	TGTGCCACCAGCAGAGATCTAAGCGGGAGGGCTAGGGAGCAGTACTTC
TRBV12-3/TRBV12-4	TRBJ1-2	-	many	CASSVKAGGWGYTF	TGTGCCAGCAGTGTAAAGGCGGGAGGATGGGGCTACACCTTC
TRBV10-2	TRBJ2-7	-	few	CASSPVDYEQYF	TGCGCCAGCAGTCCCGTTGACTACGAGCAGTACTTC
TRBV7-9	TRBJ2-7	TRBD2	many	CASSLSAGGDYEQYF	TGTGCCAGCAGCTTATCGGCGGGAGGAGACTACGAGCAGTACTTC
TRBV4-3	TRBJ1-1	-	many	CASSRVEYVIGTEAFF	TGCGCCAGCAGCCGAGTCGAGTATGTGATCGGGACTGAAGCTTTCTTT
TRBV18	TRBJ1-4	-	few	CASSGDYNEKLFF	TGTGCCAGCTCAGGGGATTATAATGAAAAACTGTTTTTT
TRBV28	TRBJ2-3	-	many	CASSLSLVSSHRGSTQYF	TGTGCCAGCAGCCTCTCCTTGGTATCGAGTCATAGGGGCAGTACGCAGTATTTT
TRBV11-2	TRBJ2-4	TRBD1	-	CASSHTRQGNIQYF	TGTGCCAGCAGCCATACTAGACAGGGAAACATTCAGTACTTC
TRBV27	TRBJ1-2	TRBD1	few	CASRGTAYDGYTF	TGTGCCAGCAGGGGGACAGCTTATGATGGCTACACCTTC
TRBV2	TRBJ1-4	-	many	CASRTDSEKLFF	TGTGCCAGCAGAACCGACAGCGAAAAACTGTTTTTT
TRBV2	TRBJ2-7	-	few	CASSASLGAEQYF	TGTGCCAGCAGTGCCTCCTTGGGGGCCGAGCAGTACTTC
TRBV5-1	TRBJ2-7	-	few	CASSRETGPPGEQYF	TGCGCCAGCAGTCGTGAAACGGGACCCCCCGGCGAGCAGTACTTC
TRBV18	TRBJ2-3	-	-	CASSASVTDTQYF	TGTGCCAGCTCAGCCTCGGTCACAGATACGCAGTATTTT
TRBV6-1	TRBJ2-1	TRBD2	many	CASSETGLAYNEQFF	TGTGCCAGCAGTGAAACAGGACTAGCCTACAATGAGCAGTTCTTC
TRBV6-2/TRBV6-3	TRBJ2-7	TRBD1	many	CASGLYPTGGGYKQYF	TGTGCCAGCGGATTATATCCGACAGGGGGAGGCTACAAGCAGTACTTC
TRBV27	TRBJ1-1	-	-	CASSFPGEAEAFF	TGTGCCAGCAGTTTCCCCGGGGAAGCTGAAGCTTTCTTT
TRBV12-3/TRBV12-4	TRBJ1-2	-	many	CASRGEPLWYGYTF	TGTGCCAGTCGGGGCGAACCTCTATGGTATGGCTACACCTTC
TRBV3-1	TRBJ2-7	-	few	CASSREVWAGPYEQYF	TGTGCCAGCAGCAGGGAGGTTTGGGCGGGCCCCTACGAGCAGTACTTC
TRBV27	TRBJ2-3	TRBD2	-	CASSFGLAGAPTDTQYF	TGTGCCAGCAGTTTTGGACTAGCGGGAGCCCCTACAGATACGCAGTATTTT